The clone carrying this T cell receptor beta chain appeared many times. Prior to thyroid surgery, none of the patients had received any treatment. The data derive from a study of metastatic and nonmetastatic thyroid tumors. There are 15 residues in the CDR3. The germline V gene encodes CDR1 LNHNV and CDR2 YYDKDF (reference sequence). The V end was cut by 0 bases, the J end by 3 bases, with 11 bases between. TCRdb called clones again from the PCR reads with MiXCR. The profile shows 15,000 to 20,000 clones, 30% to 35% of them singletons. This clonotype was sampled from a female donor with papillary thyroid cancer or a benign thyroid nodule (not recorded which). Some clones in this sample may be carry-over from other donors' samples. Input material: blood. The chain has TRBV15 and TRBJ2-5; D is possibly TRBD2 (6 bases). CDR3 in amino acids: CATSRDSGGEETQYF. In DNA, the CDR3 is TGTGCCACCAGCAGAGATTCAGGCGGGGAAGAGACCCAGTACTTC.